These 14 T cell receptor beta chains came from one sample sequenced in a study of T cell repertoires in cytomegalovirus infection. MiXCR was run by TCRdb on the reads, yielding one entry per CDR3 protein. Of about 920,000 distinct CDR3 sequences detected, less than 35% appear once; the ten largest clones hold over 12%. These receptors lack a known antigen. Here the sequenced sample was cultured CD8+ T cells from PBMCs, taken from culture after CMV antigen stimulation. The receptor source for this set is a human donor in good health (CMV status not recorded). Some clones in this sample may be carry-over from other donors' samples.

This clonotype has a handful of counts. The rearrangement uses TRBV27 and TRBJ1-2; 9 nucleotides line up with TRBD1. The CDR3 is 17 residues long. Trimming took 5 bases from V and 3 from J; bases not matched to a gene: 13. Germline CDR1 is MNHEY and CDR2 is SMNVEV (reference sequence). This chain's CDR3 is CASSRSAGDRGDYGYTF. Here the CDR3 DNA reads TGTGCCAGCAGTCGCTCGGCCGGAGACAGGGGGGACTATGGCTACACCTTC.

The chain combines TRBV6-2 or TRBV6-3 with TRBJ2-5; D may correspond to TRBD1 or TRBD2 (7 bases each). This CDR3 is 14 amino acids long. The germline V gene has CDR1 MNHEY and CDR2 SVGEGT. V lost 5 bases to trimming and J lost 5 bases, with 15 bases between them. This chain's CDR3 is CASSGTEGGETQYF. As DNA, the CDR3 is TGTGCCAGCAGTGGGACAGAGGGAGGGGAGACCCAGTACTTC.

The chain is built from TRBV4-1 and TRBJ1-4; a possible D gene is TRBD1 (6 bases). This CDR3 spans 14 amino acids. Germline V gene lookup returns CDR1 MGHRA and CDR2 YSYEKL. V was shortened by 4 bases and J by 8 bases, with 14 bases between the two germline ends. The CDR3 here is CASSPGQYIEKLFF. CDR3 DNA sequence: TGCGCCAGCAGCCCCGGACAGTACATCGAAAAACTGTTTTTT.

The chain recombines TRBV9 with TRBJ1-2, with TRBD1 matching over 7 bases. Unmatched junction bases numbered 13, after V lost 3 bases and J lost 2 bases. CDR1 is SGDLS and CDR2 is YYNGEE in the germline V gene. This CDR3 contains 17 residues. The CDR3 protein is CASSAVDRSKTNYGYTF. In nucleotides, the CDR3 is TGTGCCAGCAGCGCCGTGGACAGGTCAAAGACCAACTATGGCTACACCTTC.

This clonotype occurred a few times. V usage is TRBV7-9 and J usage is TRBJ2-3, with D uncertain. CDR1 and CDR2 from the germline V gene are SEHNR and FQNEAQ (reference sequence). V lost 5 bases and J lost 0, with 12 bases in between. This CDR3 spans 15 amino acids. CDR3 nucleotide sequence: TGTGCCAGCAGCGCCACATATACTAGCACAGATACGCAGTATTTT. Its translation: CASSATYTSTDTQYF.

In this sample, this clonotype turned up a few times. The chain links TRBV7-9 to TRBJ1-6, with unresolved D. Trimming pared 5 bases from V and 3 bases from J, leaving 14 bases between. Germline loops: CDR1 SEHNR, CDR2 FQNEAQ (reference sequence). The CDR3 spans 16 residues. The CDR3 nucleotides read TGTGCCAGCAGCCGACCTGGCAGAATCTATAATTCACCCCTCCACTTT. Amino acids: CASSRPGRIYNSPLHF.

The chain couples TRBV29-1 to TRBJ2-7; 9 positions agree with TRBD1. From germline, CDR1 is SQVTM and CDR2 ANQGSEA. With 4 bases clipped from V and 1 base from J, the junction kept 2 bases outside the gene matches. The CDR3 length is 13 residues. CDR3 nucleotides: TGCAGCGTTGTACAGGGGGCTTCCTACGAGCAGTACGTC. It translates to CSVVQGASYEQYV.

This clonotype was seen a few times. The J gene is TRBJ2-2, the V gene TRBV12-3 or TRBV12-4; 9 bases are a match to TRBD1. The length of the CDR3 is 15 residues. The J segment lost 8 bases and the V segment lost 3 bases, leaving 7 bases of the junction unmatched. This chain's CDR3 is CASSFIPGQGGELFF. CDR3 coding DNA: TGTGCCAGCAGTTTCATCCCGGGACAGGGTGGGGAGCTGTTTTTT.

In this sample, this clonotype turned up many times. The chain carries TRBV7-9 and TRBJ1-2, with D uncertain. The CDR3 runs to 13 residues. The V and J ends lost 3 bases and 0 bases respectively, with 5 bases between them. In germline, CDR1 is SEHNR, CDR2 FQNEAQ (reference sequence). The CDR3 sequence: CASSFAPNYGYTF. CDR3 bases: TGTGCCAGCAGCTTTGCCCCTAACTATGGCTACACCTTC.

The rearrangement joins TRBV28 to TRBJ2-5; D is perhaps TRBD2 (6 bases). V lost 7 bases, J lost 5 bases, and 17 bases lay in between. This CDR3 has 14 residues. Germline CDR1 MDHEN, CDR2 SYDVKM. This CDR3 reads CASTTYGGRETQYF. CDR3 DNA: TGTGCCAGCACAACATACGGGGGTCGGGAGACCCAGTACTTC.

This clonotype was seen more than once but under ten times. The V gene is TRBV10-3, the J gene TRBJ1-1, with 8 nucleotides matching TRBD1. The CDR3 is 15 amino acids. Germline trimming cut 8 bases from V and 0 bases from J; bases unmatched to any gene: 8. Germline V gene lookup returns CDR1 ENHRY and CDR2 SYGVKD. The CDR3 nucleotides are TGTGCCATCGGGGACAGGTACTTAATGAACACTGAAGCTTTCTTT. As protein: CAIGDRYLMNTEAFF.

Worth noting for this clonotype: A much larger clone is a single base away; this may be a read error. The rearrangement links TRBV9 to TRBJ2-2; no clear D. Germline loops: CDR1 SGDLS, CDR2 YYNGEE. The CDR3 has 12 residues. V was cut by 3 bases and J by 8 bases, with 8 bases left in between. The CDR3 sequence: CASSGPRGELFF. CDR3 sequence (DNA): TGTGCCAGCAGCGGGCCCAGAGGGGAGCTGTTTTTT. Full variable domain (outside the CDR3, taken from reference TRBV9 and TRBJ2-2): DSGVTQTPKHLITATGQRVTLRCSPRSGDLSVYWYQQSLDQGLQFLIQYYNGEERAKGNILERFSAQQFPDLHSELNLSSLELGDSALYFCASSGPRGELFFGEGSRLTVL.

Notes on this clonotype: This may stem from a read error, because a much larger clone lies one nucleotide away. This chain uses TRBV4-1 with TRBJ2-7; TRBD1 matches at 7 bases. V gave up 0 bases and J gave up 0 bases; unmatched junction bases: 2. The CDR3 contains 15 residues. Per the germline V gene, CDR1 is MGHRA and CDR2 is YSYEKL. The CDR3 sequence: CASSQDRDSSYEQYF. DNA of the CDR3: TGCGCCAGCAGCCAAGACCGGGACAGCTCCTACGAGCAGTACTTC.

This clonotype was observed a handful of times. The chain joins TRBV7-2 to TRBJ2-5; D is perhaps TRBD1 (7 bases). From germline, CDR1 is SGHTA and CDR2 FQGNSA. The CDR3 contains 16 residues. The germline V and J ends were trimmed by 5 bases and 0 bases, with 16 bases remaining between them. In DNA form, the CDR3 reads TGTGCCAGCAGCCCCCGTGGAGGGGGCTACCAAGAGACCCAGTACTTC. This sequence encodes CASSPRGGGYQETQYF.